Listed below are T cell receptor beta chains from one sample, sequenced in a study of blood T cell repertoires in COVID-19. TCRdb's table, derived via immunoSEQ multiplex PCR, lists solely in-frame clones and lacks some. The sample contains about 18,000 clones, 65% to 85% of which appear only once. Sequenced: peripheral blood. The receptor set was obtained from a man between 40 and 49 years old with active or convalescent COVID-19. CDR3s include the opening cysteine and the closing phenylalanine or tryptophan. The D gene is left open where the match is weak.

d_call,v_call,j_call,cdr3_aa
TRBD2,TRBV3-1/TRBV3-2,TRBJ2-5,CASSQMVSGGARETQYF
NA,TRBV3-1/TRBV3-2,TRBJ1-5,CASSAGYNNQPQHF
NA,TRBV5-4,TRBJ1-5,CASSLGHSNQPQHF
TRBD2,TRBV6-4,TRBJ2-1,CASSDSGGDHNEQFF
NA,TRBV7-9,TRBJ1-6,CASSLGHPNSPLHF
TRBD1,TRBV5-8,TRBJ2-5,CASSPKDRDGTQYF
TRBD1,TRBV5-1,TRBJ2-1,CASSLWDRDNEQFF
TRBD2,TRBV24-1,TRBJ2-7,CATTPREGTYEQYF
TRBD1,TRBV5-4,TRBJ2-3,CASSLGTGRDTQYF
NA,TRBV12-3/TRBV12-4,TRBJ1-2,CASSHGQQAGYTF
NA,TRBV24-1,TRBJ2-2,CATSDPRAGENTGELFF
NA,TRBV9,TRBJ2-5,CASSPLLGKQETQYF
TRBD2,TRBV7-2,TRBJ2-3,CASSLARLAGGPSTDTQYF
NA,TRBV19,TRBJ2-5,CASSADRGGTQETQYF
NA,TRBV5-5,TRBJ2-3,CASRIGVASDTQYF
TRBD1,TRBV7-2,TRBJ2-1,CASSFTGVGEQFF
NA,TRBV29-1,TRBJ2-7,CSVEVQDYEQYF
TRBD1,TRBV11-2,TRBJ1-6,CASSLAATGYNSPLHF
NA,TRBV11-2,TRBJ2-3,CASSLVGGYGTDTQYF
TRBD1,TRBV6-5,TRBJ2-7,CASRPGTGVVEQYF
TRBD1,TRBV6-1,TRBJ1-2,CASSEAGWAGGLYGYTF
NA,TRBV28,TRBJ1-3,CASSLPTAGRNTIYF
NA,TRBV7-3,TRBJ2-1,CASSLMGADQHSEQFF
NA,TRBV4-2,TRBJ2-4,CASSQSLGVAKNIQYF
TRBD1,TRBV5-5,TRBJ1-1,CASSRTGLTEAFF
NA,TRBV3-1/TRBV3-2,TRBJ1-2,CASSQATAYGGYTF
NA,TRBV7-2,TRBJ1-6,CASSLNSGFDSPLHF
NA,TRBV5-5,TRBJ2-7,CASTLLGGYEQYF
NA,TRBV6-5,TRBJ1-1,CASSYSLGGTEAFF
NA,TRBV3-1/TRBV3-2,TRBJ2-7,CASSQVQPPYEQYF
TRBD1,TRBV30,TRBJ1-4,CAWTPGQGNEKLFF